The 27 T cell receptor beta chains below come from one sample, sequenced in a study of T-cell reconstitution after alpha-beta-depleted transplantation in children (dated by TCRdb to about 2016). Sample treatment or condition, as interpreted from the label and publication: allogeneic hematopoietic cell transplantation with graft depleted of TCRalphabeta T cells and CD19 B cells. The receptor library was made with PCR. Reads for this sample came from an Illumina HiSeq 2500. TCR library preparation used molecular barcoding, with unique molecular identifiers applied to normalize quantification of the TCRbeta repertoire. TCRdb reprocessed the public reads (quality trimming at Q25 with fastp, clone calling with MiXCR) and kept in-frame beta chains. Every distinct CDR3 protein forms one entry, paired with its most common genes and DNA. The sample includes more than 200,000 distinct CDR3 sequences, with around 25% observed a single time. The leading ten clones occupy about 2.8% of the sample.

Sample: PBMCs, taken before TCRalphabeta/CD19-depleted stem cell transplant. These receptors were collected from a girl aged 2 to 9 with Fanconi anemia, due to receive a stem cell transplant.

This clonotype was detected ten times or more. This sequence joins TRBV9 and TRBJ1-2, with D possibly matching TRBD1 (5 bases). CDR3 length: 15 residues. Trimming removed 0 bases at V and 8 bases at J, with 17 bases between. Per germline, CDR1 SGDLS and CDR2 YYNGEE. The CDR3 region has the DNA TGTGCCAGCAGCGTAGCTTATAAAGGGGCGGACGGCTACACCTTC. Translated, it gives CASSVAYKGADGYTF. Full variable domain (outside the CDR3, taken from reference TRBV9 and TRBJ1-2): DSGVTQTPKHLITATGQRVTLRCSPRSGDLSVYWYQQSLDQGLQFLIQYYNGEERAKGNILERFSAQQFPDLHSELNLSSLELGDSALYFCASSVAYKGADGYTFGSGTRLTVV.

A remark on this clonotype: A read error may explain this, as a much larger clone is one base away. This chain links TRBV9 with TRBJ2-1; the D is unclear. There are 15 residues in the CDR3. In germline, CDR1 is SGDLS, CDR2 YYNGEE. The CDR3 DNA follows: TGTGCCAGCATCGTAGACCCCGTCCCCTACAATGAGCAGTTCTTC. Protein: CASIVDPVPYNEQFF.

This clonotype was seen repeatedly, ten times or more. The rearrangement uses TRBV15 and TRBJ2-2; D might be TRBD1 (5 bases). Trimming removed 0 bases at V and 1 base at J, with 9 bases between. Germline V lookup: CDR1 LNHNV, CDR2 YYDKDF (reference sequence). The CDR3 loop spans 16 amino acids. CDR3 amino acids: CATSRDLQGNTGELFF. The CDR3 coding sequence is TGTGCCACCAGCAGAGATCTCCAGGGGAACACCGGGGAGCTGTTTTTT.

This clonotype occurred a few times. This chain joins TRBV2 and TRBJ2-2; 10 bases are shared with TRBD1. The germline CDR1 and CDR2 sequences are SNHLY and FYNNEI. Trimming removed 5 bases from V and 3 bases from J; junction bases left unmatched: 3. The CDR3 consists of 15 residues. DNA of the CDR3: TGTGCCAGCAGTCGGACAGGGGGGGACACCGGGGAGCTGTTTTTT. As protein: CASSRTGGDTGELFF.

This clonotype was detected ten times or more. The CDR3 reads CSARDYRGEGYNEQFF. The CDR3 DNA follows: TGCAGTGCTAGAGATTACCGGGGCGAGGGCTACAATGAGCAGTTCTTC. The chain couples TRBV20-1 to TRBJ2-1, with D perhaps matching TRBD1 or TRBD2 (5 bases each). V dropped 0 bases and J dropped 3 bases, with 15 bases sitting between them. Germline V gene data show CDR1 as DFQATT and CDR2 as SNEGSKA (reference sequence). This CDR3 spans 16 amino acids.

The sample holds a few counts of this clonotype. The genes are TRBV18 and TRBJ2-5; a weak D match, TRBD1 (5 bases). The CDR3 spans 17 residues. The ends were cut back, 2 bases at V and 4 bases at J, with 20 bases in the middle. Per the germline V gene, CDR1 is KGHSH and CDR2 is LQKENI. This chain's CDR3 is CASSPDRFYRPIETQYF. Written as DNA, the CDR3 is TGTGCCAGCTCACCAGACCGGTTTTACAGGCCTATAGAGACCCAGTACTTC.

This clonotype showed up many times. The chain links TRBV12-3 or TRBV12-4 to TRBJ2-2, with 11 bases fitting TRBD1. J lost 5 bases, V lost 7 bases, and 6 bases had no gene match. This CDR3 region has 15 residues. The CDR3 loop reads CASIDGQGATGELFF. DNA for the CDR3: TGTGCCAGCATCGACGGACAGGGGGCTACCGGGGAGCTGTTTTTT.

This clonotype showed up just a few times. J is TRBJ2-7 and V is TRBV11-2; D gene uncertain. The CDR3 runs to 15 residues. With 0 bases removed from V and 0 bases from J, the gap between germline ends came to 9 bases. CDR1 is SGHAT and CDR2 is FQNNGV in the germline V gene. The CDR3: CASSLDGSISYEQYF. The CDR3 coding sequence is TGTGCCAGCAGCTTAGATGGCAGTATCTCCTACGAGCAGTACTTC.

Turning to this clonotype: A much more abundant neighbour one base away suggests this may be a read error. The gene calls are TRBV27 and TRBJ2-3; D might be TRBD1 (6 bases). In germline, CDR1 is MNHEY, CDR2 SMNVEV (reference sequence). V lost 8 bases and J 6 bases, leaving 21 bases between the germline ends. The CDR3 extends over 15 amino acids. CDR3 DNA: TGTGCCAGCGGGTCCCTCAACAGGGAAGGGGATACGCAGTATTTT. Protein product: CASGSLNREGDTQYF.

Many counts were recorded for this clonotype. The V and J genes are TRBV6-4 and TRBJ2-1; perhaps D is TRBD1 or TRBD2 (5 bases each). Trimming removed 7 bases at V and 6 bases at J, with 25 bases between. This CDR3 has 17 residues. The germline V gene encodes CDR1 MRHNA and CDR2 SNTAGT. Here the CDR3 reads CASTCQVGVSMGNEQFF. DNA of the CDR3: TGTGCCAGCACCTGTCAAGTGGGGGTATCGATGGGCAATGAGCAGTTCTTC.

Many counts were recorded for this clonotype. CDR3 loop: CSATPGHGYTF. The CDR3 DNA reads TGCAGTGCTACCCCGGGACACGGGTACACCTTC. This chain links TRBV20-1 with TRBJ1-2, with D perhaps matching TRBD1 (6 bases). Trimming took 4 bases from V and 11 from J, leaving 14 bases between them. The CDR3 sequence is 11 residues long. The V gene's germline CDR1 is DFQATT and CDR2 SNEGSKA (reference sequence).

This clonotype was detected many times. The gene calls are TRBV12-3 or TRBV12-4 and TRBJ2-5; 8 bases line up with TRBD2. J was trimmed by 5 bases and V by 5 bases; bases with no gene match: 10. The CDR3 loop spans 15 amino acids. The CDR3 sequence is CASSPLWTSRETQYF. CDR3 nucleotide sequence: TGTGCCAGCAGTCCCCTTTGGACTAGCCGGGAGACCCAGTACTTC.

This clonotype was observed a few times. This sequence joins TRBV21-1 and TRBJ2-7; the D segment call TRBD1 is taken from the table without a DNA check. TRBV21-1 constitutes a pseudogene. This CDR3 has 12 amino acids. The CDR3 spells CASTGAVDEQYF. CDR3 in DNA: TGTGCCAGCACCGGGGCGGTCGACGAGCAGTACTTC.

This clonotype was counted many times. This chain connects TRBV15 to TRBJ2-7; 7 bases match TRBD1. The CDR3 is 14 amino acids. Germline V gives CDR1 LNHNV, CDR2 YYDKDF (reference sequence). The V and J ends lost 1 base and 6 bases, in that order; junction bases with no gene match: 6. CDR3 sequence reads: CATSRGKGAGEQYF. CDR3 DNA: TGTGCCACCAGCAGAGGCAAGGGGGCGGGCGAGCAGTACTTC.

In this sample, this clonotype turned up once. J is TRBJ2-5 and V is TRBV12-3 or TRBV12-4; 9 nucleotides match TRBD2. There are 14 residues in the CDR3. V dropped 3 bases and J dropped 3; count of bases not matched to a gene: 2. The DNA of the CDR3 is TGTGCCAGCAGTTTCTCTAGCGGGGAAGAGACCCAGTACTTC. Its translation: CASSFSSGEETQYF.

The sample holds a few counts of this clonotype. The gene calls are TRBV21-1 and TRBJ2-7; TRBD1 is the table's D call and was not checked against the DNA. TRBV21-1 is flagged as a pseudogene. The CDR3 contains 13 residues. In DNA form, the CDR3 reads TGTGCCAGCAGCAGCCGGGTCCGCTACGAGCAGTACTTC. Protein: CASSSRVRYEQYF.

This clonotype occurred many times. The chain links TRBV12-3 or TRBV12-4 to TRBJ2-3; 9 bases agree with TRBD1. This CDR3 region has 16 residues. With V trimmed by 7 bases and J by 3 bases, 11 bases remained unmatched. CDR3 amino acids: CASTHPRDRVTDTQYF. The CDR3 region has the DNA TGTGCCAGCACCCACCCTCGGGACAGGGTAACAGATACGCAGTATTTT.

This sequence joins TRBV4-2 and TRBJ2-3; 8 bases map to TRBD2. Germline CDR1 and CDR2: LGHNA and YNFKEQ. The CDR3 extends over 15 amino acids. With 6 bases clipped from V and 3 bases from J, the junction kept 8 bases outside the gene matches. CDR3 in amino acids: CASSPRTSITDTQYF. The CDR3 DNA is TGTGCCAGCAGTCCGCGGACTAGCATAACAGATACGCAGTATTTT.

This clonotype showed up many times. For the CDR3, the DNA is TGCAGCGTTGCGGAGGTGACCGGGGAGCTGTTTTTT. Protein product: CSVAEVTGELFF. The chain uses TRBV29-1 and TRBJ2-2; tentatively, D is TRBD2 (5 bases). The CDR3 length is 12 residues. Germline V gene data show CDR1 as SQVTM and CDR2 as ANQGSEA. V lost 4 bases to trimming and J lost 5 bases, with 8 bases between them.

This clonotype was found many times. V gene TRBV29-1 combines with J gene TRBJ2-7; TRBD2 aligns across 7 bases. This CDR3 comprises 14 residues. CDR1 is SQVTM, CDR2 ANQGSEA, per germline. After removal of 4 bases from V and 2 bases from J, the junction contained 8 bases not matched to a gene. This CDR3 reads CSVGGSPPTYEQYF. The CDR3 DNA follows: TGCAGCGTTGGCGGGAGCCCCCCGACCTACGAGCAGTACTTC.

The CDR3 DNA reads TGTGCCACCAGTACTAGCGGAAAAACAGATACGCAGTATTTT. It is translated as CATSTSGKTDTQYF. This rearrangement joins TRBV15 to TRBJ2-3; 8 positions match TRBD2. This CDR3 is 14 amino acids long. Germline loops: CDR1 LNHNV, CDR2 YYDKDF (reference sequence). The J segment lost 3 bases and the V segment lost 6 bases, leaving 5 bases of the junction unmatched.

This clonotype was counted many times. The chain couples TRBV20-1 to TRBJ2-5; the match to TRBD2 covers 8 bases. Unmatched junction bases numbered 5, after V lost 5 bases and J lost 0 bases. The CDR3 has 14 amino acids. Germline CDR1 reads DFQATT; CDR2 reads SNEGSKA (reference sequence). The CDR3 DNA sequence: TGCAGTGCTGAGACTAGCGCGTACCAAGAGACCCAGTACTTC. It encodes CSAETSAYQETQYF.

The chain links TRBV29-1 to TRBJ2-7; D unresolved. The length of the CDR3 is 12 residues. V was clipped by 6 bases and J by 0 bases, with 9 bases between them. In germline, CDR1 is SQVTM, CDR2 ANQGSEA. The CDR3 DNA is TGCAGCGTGACGACACCCTCCTACGAGCAGTACTTC. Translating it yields CSVTTPSYEQYF.

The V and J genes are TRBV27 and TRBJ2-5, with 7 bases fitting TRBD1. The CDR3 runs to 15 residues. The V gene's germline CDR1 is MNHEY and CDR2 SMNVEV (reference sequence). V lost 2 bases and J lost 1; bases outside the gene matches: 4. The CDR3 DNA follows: TGTGCCAGCAGTTTAGGGGACAGACCCCAAGAGACCCAGTACTTC. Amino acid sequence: CASSLGDRPQETQYF.

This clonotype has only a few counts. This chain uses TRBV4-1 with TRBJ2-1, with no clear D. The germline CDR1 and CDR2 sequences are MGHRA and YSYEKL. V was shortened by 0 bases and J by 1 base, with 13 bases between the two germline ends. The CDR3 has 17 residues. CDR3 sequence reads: CASSQDEVVGSYNEQFF. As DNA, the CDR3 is TGCGCCAGCAGCCAAGATGAGGTGGTTGGGTCCTACAATGAGCAGTTCTTC.

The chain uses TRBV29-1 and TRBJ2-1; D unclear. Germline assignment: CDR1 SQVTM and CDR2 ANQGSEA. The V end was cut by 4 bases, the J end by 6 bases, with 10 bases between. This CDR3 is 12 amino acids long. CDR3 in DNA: TGCAGCGTTGTTTGGGCCACCAATGAGCAGTTCTTC. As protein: CSVVWATNEQFF.

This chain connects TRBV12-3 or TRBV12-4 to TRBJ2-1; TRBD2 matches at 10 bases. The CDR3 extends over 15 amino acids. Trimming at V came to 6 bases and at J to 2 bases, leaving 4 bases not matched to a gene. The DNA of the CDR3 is TGTGCCAGCAGGGTAGCGGGAGGACCCTACAATGAGCAGTTCTTC. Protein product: CASRVAGGPYNEQFF.